This TCR beta chain is drawn from a study of blood T cell repertoires in COVID-19. In the study overall: Specimens from acute and convalescent COVID-19 originated in the United States, Italy and Spain. PBMCs, B-cell-depleted T cells, or T cells provided the cDNA or gDNA that made up the material.

Trimming cost V 3 bases and J 4 bases, with 11 bases left between them. The CDR3 runs to 14 residues. Germline loops: CDR1 MDHEN, CDR2 SYDVKM. Original analysis: Cell counts per sample came from amplifying reference gene primers. The table came from immunoSEQ multiplex PCR; TCRdb's copy has only in-frame clones and leaves some out. That table gives V, J and clone size, and the DNA gave D and trimming. This table holds roughly 230,000 clones, approximately 85% found once. This chain links TRBV28 with TRBJ2-3; perhaps TRBD1 as D (5 bases). Sequencing was carried out using peripheral blood. This clonotype was sampled from a human donor in a cohort sampled during active COVID-19. DNA for the CDR3: TGTGCCAGCAGTTTCAAGGGGTGGGCAGATACGCAGTATTTT. Its translation: CASSFKGWADTQYF.